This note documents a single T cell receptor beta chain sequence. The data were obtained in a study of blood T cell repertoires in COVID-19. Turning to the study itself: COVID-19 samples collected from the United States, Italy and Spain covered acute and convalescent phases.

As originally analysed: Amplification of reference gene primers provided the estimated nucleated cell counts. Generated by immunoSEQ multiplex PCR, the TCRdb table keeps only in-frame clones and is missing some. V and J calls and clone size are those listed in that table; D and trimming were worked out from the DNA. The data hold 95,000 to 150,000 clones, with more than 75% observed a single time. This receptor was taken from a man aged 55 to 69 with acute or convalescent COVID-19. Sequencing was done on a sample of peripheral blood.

The CDR3 is CASSLGHRSNYGYTF. The CDR3, as DNA: TGTGCCAGCAGTTTAGGGCACAGATCTAACTATGGCTACACCTTC. The chain links TRBV28 to TRBJ1-2; D remains unclear. V was trimmed by 2 bases and J by 0 bases, leaving 10 bases between them. CDR1 MDHEN and CDR2 SYDVKM come from the germline V gene. The CDR3 is 15 residues long.